The T cell receptor beta chain described here comes from a study of blood T cell repertoires in COVID-19. Study-wide background: The origin of the acute and convalescent COVID-19 samples was the United States, Italy and Spain. Sample material is recorded as cDNA or gDNA derived from T cells, B-cell-depleted T cells, or PBMCs.

As processed by the authors: It was from reference gene primer amplification that nucleated cell counts were estimated. Assay: immunoSEQ multiplex PCR; the TCRdb copy retains only in-frame clones and omits some. The V and J calls and clone size were taken over from that table, and D and trimming were inferred from the DNA. Among 40,000 to 65,000 clones listed, almost 85% were seen once. Germline CDR1 is KGHDR and CDR2 is SFDVKD. Trimming cost V 1 base and J 3 bases; bases outside gene matches: 4. The CDR3 consists of 18 residues. Sample: peripheral blood. The receptor was derived from a human donor in a cohort sampled during active COVID-19. The J gene is TRBJ2-5, the V gene TRBV24-1, with 16 positions matching TRBD2. CDR3 in amino acids: CATSDFGTSGRGKETQYF. DNA of the CDR3: TGTGCCACCAGTGATTTTGGGACTAGCGGGAGGGGAAAAGAGACCCAGTACTTC.